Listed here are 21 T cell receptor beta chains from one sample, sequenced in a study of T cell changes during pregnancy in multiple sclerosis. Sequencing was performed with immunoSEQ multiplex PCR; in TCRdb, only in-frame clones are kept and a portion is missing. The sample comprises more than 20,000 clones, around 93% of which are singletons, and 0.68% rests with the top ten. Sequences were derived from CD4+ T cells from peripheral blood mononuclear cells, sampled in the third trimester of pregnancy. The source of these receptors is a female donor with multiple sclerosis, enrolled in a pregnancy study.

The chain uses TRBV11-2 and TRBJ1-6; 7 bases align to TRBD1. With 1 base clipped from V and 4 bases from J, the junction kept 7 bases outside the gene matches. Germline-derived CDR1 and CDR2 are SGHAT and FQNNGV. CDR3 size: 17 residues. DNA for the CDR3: TGTGCCAGCAGCTTAGGGGGGCTCAGGGGGTATAATTCACCCCTCCACTTT. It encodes CASSLGGLRGYNSPLHF.

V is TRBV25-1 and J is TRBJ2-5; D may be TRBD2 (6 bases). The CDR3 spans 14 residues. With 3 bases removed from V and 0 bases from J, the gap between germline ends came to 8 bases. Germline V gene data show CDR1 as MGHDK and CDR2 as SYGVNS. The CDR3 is CASSDREYQETQYF. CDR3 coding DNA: TGTGCCAGCAGTGATCGGGAGTACCAAGAGACCCAGTACTTC.

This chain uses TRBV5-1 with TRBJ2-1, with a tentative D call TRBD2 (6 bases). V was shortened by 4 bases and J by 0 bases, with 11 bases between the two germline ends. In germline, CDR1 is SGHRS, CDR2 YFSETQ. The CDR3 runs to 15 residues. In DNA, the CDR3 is TGCGCCAGCAGCCCCGACGGGAGCTCCTACAATGAGCAGTTCTTC. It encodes CASSPDGSSYNEQFF.

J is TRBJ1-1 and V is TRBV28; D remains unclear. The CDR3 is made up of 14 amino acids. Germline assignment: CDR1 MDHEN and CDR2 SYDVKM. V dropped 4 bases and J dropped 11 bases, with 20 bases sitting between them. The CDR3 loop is CASSSAARLWSAFF. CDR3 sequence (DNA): TGTGCCAGCAGTTCCGCCGCCCGTTTGTGGAGCGCTTTCTTT. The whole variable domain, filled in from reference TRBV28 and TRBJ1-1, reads DVKVTQSSRYLVKRTGEKVFLECVQDMDHENMFWYRQDPGLGLRLIYFSYDVKMKEKGDIPEGYSVSREKKERFSLILESASTNQTSMYLCASSSAARLWSAFFGQGTRLTVV.

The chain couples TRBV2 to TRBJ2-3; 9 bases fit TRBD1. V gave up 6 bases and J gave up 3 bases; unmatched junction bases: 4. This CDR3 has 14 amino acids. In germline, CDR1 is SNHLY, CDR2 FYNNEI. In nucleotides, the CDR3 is TGTGCCAGCAGGATACAGGGGGCTACAGATACGCAGTATTTT. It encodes CASRIQGATDTQYF.

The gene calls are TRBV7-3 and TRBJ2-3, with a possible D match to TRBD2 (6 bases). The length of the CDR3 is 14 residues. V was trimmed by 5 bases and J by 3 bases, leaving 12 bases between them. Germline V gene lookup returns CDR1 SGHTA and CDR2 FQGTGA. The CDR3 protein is CASSVGLQTDTQYF. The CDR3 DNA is TGTGCCAGCAGCGTCGGACTACAAACAGATACGCAGTATTTT.

Here the CDR3 DNA reads TGCAGTGCATCATTCACCGGGGAGCTGTTTTTT. Translating it yields CSASFTGELFF. This chain links TRBV20-1 with TRBJ2-2, with no clear D. Germline loops: CDR1 DFQATT, CDR2 SNEGSKA (reference sequence). The germline V and J ends were trimmed by 6 bases and 4 bases, with 6 bases remaining between them. The CDR3 is 11 residues long.

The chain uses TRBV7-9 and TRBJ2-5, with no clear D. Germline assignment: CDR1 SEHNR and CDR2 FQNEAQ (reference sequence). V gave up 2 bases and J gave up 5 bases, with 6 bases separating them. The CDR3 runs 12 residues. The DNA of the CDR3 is TGTGCCAGCAGCTTATTCTTGGAGACCCAGTACTTC. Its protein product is CASSLFLETQYF.

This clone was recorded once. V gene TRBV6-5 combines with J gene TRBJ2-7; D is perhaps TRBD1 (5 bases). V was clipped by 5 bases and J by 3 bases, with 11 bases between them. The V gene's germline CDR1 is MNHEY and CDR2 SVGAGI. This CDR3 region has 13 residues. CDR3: CASSKHDSYEQYF. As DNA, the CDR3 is TGTGCCAGCAGTAAGCACGACAGCTACGAGCAGTACTTC.

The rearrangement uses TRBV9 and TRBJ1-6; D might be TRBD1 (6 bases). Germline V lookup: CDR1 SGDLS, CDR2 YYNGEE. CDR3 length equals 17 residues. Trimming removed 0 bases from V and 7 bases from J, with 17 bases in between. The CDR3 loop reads CASSVDPLGGANSPLHF. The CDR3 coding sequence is TGTGCCAGCAGCGTAGATCCCTTGGGGGGGGCCAATTCACCCCTCCACTTT. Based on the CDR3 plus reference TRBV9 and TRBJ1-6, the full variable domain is DSGVTQTPKHLITATGQRVTLRCSPRSGDLSVYWYQQSLDQGLQFLIQYYNGEERAKGNILERFSAQQFPDLHSELNLSSLELGDSALYFCASSVDPLGGANSPLHFGNGTRLTVT.

The CDR3 DNA sequence: TGTGCCAGCAGCTTAGGGGGACAGTCCTACAATGAGCAGTTCTTC. Amino acids: CASSLGGQSYNEQFF. V is TRBV7-3 and J is TRBJ2-1; the match to TRBD1 covers 7 bases. The CDR3 loop spans 15 amino acids. V lost 2 bases and J lost 1; bases outside the gene matches: 2. CDR1 is SGHTA, CDR2 FQGTGA, per germline.

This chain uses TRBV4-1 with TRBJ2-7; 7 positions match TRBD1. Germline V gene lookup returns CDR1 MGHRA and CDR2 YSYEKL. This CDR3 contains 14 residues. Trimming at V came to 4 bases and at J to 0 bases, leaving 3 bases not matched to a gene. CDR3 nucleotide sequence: TGCGCCAGCAGCCTCCGGGACAGCTCCTACGAGCAGTACTTC. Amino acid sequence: CASSLRDSSYEQYF.

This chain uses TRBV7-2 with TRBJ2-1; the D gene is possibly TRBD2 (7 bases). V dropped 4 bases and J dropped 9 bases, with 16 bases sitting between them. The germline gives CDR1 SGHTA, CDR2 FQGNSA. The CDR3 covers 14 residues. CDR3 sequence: CASSSRGGTGEQFF. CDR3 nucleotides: TGTGCCAGCAGCTCTAGGGGGGGGACCGGTGAGCAGTTCTTC.

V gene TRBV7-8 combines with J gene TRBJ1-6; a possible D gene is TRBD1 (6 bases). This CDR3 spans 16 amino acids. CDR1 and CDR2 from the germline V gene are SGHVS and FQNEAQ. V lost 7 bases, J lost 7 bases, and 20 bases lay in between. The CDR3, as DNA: TGTGCCAGCACTCAAACCACAGGGAACGTAAATTCACCCCTCCACTTT. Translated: CASTQTTGNVNSPLHF.

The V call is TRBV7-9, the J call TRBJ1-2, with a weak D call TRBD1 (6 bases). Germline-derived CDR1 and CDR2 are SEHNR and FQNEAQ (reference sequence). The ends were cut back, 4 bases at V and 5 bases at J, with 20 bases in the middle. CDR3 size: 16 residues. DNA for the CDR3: TGTGCCAGCAGCTCCAGCCCCCGGGGGGCCCCTTATGGCTACACCTTC. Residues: CASSSSPRGAPYGYTF.

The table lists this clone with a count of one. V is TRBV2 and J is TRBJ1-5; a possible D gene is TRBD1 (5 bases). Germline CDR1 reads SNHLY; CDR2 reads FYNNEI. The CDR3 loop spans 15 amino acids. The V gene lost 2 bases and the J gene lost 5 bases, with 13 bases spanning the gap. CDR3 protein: CASSEQGLRDQPQHF. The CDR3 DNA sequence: TGTGCCAGCAGTGAACAGGGACTACGTGATCAGCCCCAGCATTTT.

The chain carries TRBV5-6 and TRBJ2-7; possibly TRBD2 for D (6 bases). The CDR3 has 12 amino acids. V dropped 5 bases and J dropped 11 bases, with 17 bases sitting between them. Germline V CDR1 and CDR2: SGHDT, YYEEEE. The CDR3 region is CASRKGETREYF. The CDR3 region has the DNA TGTGCCAGCAGGAAAGGGGAGACTAGGGAGTACTTC.

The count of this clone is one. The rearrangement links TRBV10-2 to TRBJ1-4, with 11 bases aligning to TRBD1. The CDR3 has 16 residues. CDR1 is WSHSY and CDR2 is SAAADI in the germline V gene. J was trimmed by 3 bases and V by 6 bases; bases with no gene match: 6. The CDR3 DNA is TGCGCCAGCAGGGTCGGACAGGGGGCGGCTAATGAAAAACTGTTTTTT. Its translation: CASRVGQGAANEKLFF.

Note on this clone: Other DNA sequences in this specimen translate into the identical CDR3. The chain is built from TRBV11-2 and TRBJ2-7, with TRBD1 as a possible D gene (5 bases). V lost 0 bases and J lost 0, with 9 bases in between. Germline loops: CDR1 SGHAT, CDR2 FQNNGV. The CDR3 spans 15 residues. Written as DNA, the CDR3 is TGTGCCAGCAGCTTAGAGGGTAGGGGCTCCTACGAGCAGTACTTC. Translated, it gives CASSLEGRGSYEQYF.

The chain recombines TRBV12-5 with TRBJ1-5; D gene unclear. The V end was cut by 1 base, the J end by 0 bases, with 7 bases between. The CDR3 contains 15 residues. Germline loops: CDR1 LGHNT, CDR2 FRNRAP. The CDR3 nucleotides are TGTGCTAGTGGTTTGGGTCTTTATAGCAATCAGCCCCAGCATTTT. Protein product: CASGLGLYSNQPQHF.

The CDR3 DNA reads as TGTGCCAGCAGTGAACAATTCCCTCAGGCGATGGGCTATGGCTACACCTTC. Its translation: CASSEQFPQAMGYGYTF. This chain joins TRBV2 and TRBJ1-2; D is unclear. This CDR3 spans 17 amino acids. CDR1 and CDR2 (germline): SNHLY, FYNNEI. V lost 2 bases and J lost 4, with 20 bases in between.